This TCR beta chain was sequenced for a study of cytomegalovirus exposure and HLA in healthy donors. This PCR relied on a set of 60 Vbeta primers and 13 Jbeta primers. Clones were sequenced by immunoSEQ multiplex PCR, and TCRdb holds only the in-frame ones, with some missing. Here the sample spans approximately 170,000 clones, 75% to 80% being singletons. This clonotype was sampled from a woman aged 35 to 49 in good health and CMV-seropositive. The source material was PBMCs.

CDR3 protein: CASSLESGQDYGYTF. For the CDR3, the DNA is TGTGCCAGCAGCTTAGAATCAGGGCAAGACTATGGCTACACCTTC. The chain recombines TRBV7-2 with TRBJ1-2; possibly TRBD1 for D (5 bases). Germline V gene data show CDR1 as SGHTA and CDR2 as FQGNSA. The CDR3 contains 15 residues. Trimming stripped 1 base from V and 3 bases from J, with 12 bases between.